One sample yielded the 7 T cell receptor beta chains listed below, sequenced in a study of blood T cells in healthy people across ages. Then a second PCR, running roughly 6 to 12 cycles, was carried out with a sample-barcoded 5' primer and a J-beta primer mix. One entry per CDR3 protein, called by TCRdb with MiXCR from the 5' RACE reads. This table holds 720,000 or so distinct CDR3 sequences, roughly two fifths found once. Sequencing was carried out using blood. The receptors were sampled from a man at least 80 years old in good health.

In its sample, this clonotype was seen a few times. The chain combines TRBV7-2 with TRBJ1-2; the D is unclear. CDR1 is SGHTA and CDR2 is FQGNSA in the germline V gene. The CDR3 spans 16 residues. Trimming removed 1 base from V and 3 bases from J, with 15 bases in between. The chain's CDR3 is CASSLGVEDSDYGYTF. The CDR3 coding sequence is TGTGCCAGCAGCTTAGGGGTGGAGGATTCGGACTATGGCTACACCTTC.

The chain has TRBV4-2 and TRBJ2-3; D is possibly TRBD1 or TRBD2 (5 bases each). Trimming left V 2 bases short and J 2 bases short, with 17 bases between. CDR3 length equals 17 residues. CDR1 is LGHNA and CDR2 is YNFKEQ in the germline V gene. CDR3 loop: CASSQNPPGADTDTQYF. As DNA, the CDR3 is TGTGCCAGCAGCCAAAATCCCCCCGGGGCGGACACAGATACGCAGTATTTT.

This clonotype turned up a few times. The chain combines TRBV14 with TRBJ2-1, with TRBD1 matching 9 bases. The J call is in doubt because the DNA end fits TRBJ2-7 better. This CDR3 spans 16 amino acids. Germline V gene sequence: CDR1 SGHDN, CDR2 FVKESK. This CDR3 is CASSQRDRVGYNEQYF. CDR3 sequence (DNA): TGTGCCAGCAGCCAACGGGACAGGGTGGGCTACAATGAGCAGTACTTC.

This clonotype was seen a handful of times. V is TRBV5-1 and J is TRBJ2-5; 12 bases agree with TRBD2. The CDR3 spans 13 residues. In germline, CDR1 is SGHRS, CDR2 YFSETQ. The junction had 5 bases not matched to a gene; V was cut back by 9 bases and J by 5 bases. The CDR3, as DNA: TGCGCCAAAACGGGACTAGCGGGCGAGACCCAGTACTTC. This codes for CAKTGLAGETQYF.

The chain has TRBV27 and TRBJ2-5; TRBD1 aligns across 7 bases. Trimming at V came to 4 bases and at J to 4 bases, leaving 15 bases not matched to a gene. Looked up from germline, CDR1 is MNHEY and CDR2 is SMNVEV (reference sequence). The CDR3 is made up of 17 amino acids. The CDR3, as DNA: TGTGCCAGCAGTTCAATGACAGGGAGTCGGGTCGTAGAGACCCAGTACTTC. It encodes CASSSMTGSRVVETQYF.

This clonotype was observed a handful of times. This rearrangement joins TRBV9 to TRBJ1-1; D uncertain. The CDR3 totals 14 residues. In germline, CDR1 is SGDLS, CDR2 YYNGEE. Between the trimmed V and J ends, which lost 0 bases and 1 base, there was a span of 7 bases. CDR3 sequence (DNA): TGTGCCAGCAGCGTAGGCTCCACGAACACTGAAGCTTTCTTT. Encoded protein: CASSVGSTNTEAFF.

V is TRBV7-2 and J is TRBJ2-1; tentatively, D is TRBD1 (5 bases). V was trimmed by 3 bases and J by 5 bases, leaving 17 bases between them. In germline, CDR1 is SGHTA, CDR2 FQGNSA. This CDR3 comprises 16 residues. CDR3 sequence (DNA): TGTGCCAGCAGCTTCACAGGCAGTGCAGGGCACAATGAGCAGTTCTTC. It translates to CASSFTGSAGHNEQFF.